This T cell receptor (beta chain) was obtained from a study of response to subunit inactivated influenza vaccine. Study results and caveats: Seasonal influenza vaccination, on each occasion, was suggested by the authors to recruit few new T cells.

The CDR3 is 17 residues long. CDR1 and CDR2 (germline): MNHEY, SMNVEV (reference sequence). With 5 bases clipped from V and 1 base from J, the junction kept 9 bases outside the gene matches. TCRdb processed the RT-PCR reads anew with MiXCR; each CDR3 protein has one entry. The sample lists more than 450,000 distinct CDR3 sequences; 12% were seen once. As concerns this clonotype: Antigen unknown.

The sample consisted of PBMCs from blood, taken on the day of vaccination. V is TRBV27 and J is TRBJ2-2; TRBD1 agrees at 8 bases. This TCR was recovered from a man aged 50-60 years who received an inactivated influenza vaccine. The CDR3 reads CASSHSPTGVNTGELFF. Here the CDR3 DNA reads TGTGCCAGCAGTCACTCCCCGACAGGGGTGAACACCGGGGAGCTGTTTTTT.